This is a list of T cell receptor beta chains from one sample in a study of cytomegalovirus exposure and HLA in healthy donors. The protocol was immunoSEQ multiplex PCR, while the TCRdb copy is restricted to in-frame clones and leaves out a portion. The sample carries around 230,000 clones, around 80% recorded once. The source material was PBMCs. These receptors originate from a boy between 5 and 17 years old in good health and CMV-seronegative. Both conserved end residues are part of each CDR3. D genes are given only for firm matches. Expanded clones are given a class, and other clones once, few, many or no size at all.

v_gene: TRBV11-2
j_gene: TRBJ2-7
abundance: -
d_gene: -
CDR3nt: TGTGCCAGCAGCTCGTTGGGATTGGGACTCCCGAACGAGCAGTACTTC
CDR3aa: CASSSLGLGLPNEQYF

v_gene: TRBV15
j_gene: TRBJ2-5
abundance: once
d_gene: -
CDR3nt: TGTGCCACCAGCAGAGAGCGGGGCGAGACCCAGTACTTC
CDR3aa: CATSRERGETQYF

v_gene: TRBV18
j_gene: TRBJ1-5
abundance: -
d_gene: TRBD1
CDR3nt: TGTGCCAGCTCACCGGGGACAGGGGGACGCCAGCCCCAGCATTTT
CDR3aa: CASSPGTGGRQPQHF

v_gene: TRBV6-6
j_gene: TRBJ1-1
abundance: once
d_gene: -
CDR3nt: TGTGCCAGCAGGGTACAGGGGAACACTGAAGCTTTCTTT
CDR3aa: CASRVQGNTEAFF

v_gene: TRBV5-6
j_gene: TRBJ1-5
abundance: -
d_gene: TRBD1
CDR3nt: TGTGCCAGCAGCGGCAGGGGGCAAGATAAGTATAGCAATCAGCCCCAGCATTTT
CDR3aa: CASSGRGQDKYSNQPQHF

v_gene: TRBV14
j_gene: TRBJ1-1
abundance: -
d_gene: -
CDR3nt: TGTGCCAGCAGCCAATGGGAGAGACCTGAAGCTTTCTTT
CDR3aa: CASSQWERPEAFF

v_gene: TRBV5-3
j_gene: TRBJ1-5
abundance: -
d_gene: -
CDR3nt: TGTGCCAGAAGCTTGGACGCACACGTGTATAGCAATCAGCCCCAGCATTTT
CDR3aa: CARSLDAHVYSNQPQHF

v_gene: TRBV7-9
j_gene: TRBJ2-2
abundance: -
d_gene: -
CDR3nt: TGTGCCAGCCAAGAAGGGACATCGAACACCGGGGAGCTGTTTTTT
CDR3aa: CASQEGTSNTGELFF

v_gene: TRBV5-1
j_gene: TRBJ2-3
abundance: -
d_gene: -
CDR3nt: TGCGCCAGCAGCATCGACTCAGATACGCAGTATTTT
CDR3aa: CASSIDSDTQYF

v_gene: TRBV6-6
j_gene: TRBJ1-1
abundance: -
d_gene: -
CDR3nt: TGTGCCAGCAGTCAGGTAATGAACACTGAAGCTTTCTTT
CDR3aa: CASSQVMNTEAFF

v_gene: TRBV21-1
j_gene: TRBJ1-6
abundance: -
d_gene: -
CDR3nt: TGTGCCAGCAGCAAGATCAGGGAGGGAAATTCACCCCTCCACTTT
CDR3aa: CASSKIREGNSPLHF

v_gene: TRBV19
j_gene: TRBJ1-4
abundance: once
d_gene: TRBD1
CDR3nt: TGTGCCAGTAGTTTTCTAATAGGGGGCGAAACTAATGAAAAACTGTTTTTT
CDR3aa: CASSFLIGGETNEKLFF

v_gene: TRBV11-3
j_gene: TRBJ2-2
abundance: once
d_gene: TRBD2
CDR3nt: TGTGCCAGCAGCGTGGGAGCGGGAAAAACAACCGGGGAGCTGTTTTTT
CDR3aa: CASSVGAGKTTGELFF

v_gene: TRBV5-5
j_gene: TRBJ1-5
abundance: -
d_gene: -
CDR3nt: TGTGCCAGCAGCTTGAACAGGTTAAGGGCCCAGCATTTT
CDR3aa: CASSLNRLRAQHF

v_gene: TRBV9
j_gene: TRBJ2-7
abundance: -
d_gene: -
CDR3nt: TGTGCCAGCAGCGTAGAGGTAGCCCCGTCGTACGAGCAGTACTTC
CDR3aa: CASSVEVAPSYEQYF

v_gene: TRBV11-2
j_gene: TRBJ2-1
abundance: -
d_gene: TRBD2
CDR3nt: TGTGCCAGCACCAGACTAGCGGGGCACCCTGAGCAGTTCTTC
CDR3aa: CASTRLAGHPEQFF

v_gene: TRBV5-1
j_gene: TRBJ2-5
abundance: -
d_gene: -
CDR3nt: TGCGCCAGTCATAAAGGACAGCAAGAGACCCAGTACTTC
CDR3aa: CASHKGQQETQYF

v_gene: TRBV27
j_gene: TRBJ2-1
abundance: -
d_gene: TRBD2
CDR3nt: TGTGCCAGCAGTCCACAGGCTAGCGGGCCGGCCTACAATGAGCAGTTCTTC
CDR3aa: CASSPQASGPAYNEQFF

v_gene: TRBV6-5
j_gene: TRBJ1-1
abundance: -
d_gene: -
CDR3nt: TGTGCCAGCACGGGTCGGGGTGAAGCTTTCTTT
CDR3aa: CASTGRGEAFF

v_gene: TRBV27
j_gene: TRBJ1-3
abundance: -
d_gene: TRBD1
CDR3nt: TGTGCCAGCAGTTTACAGGGGGGCTCTGGAAACACCATATATTTT
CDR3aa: CASSLQGGSGNTIYF

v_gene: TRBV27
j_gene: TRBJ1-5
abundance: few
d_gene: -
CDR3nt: TGTGCCAGCAGTTTAAATCCAAGCAATCAGCCCCAGCATTTT
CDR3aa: CASSLNPSNQPQHF

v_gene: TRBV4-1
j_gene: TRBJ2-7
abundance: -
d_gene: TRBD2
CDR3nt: TGCGCCAGCAGCCAACTTCCAGCGGGAGGCCCCTCCTACGAGCAGTACTTC
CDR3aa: CASSQLPAGGPSYEQYF

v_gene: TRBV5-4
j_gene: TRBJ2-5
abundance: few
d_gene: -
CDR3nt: TGTGCCAGCAGCTTAGAGGGTGGAGAGACCCAGTACTTC
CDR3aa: CASSLEGGETQYF

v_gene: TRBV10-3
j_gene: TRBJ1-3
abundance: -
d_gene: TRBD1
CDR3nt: TGTGCCATCAGTGCGGGTCCAGGGGGCTCTGGAAACACCATATATTTT
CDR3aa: CAISAGPGGSGNTIYF

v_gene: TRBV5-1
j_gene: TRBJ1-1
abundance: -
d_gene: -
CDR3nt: TGCGCCAGCAGCTCGGGGACGGAGGGTTCTGAAGCTTTCTTT
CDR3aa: CASSSGTEGSEAFF

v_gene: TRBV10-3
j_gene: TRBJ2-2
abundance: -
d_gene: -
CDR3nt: TGTGCCATCAGGCGCTTAGAGGGGGCCGGGGAGCTGTTTTTT
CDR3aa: CAIRRLEGAGELFF

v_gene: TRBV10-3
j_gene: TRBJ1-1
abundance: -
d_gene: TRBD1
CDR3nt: TGTGCCATCAGAGGACCGGACAGGAGTCTCACTGAAGCTTTCTTT
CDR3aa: CAIRGPDRSLTEAFF

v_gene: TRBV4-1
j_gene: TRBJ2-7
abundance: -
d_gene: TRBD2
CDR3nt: TGCGCCAGCAGCCAAGATCTAGCGGGAGGTATGTACGAGCAGTACTTC
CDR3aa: CASSQDLAGGMYEQYF

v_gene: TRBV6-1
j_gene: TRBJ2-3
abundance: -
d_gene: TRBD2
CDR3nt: TGTGCCAGCAGTCAAGGACTAGCGGGCCTCACAGATACGCAGTATTTT
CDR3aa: CASSQGLAGLTDTQYF

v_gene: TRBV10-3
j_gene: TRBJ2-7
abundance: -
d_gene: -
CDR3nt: TGTGCCATCAGACGGACAGAGCATTACGAGCAGTACTTC
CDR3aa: CAIRRTEHYEQYF

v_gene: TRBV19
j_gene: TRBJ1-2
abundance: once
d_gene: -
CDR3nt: TGTGCCAGTACCGTGGGGTACGGGGATGGCTACACCTTC
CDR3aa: CASTVGYGDGYTF

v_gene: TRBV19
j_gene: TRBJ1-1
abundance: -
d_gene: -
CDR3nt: TGTGCCAGTAGTATCAACCCATCTATGAACACTGAAGCTTTCTTT
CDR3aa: CASSINPSMNTEAFF

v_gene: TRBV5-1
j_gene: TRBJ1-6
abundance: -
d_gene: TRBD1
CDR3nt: TGCGCCAGCAGCTTAGACAGGGGCTTTAGATCACCCCTCCACTTT
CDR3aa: CASSLDRGFRSPLHF

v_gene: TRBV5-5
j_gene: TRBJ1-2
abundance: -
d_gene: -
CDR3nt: TGTGCCAGCAGCTTGGTCGGGGGAGTGAGCTATGGCTACACCTTC
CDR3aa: CASSLVGGVSYGYTF

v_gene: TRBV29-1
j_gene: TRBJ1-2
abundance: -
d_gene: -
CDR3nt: TGCAGCGCGGGAGATAAAGGCAGGCGCGTATATGGCTACACCTTC
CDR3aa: CSAGDKGRRVYGYTF

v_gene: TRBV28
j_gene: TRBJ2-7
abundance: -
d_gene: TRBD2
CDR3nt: TGTGCCAGCTCCAAGCGGGGCAGCTCCTACGAGCAGTACTTC
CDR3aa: CASSKRGSSYEQYF

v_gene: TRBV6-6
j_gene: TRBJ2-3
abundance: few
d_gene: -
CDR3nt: TGTGCCAGCAGTTACTCGGGCCTTGGGGGGATTTTTTTT
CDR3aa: CASSYSGLGGIFF

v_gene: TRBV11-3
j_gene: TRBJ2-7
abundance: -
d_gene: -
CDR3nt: TGTGCCAGCAGCTTATACGGAGGCTCCTACGAGCAGTACTTC
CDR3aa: CASSLYGGSYEQYF

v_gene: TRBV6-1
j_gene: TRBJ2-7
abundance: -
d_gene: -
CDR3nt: TGTGCCAGCAGTGAAGGGGGGGACTCCTACGAGCAGTACTTC
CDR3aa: CASSEGGDSYEQYF

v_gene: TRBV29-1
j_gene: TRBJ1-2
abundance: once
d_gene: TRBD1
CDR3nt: TGCAGCGCGGGACAGGGGGCGAATGGCTACACCTTC
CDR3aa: CSAGQGANGYTF

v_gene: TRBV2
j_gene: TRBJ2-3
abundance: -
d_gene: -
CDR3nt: TGTGCCAGCAAACAGAACACAGATACGCAGTATTTT
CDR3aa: CASKQNTDTQYF

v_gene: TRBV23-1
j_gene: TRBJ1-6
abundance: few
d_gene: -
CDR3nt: TGCGCCAGCAGCCACCCATCATGGGGCTTAGGTTCACCCCTCCACTTT
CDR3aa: CASSHPSWGLGSPLHF

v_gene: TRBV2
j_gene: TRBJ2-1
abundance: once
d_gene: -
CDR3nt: TGTGCCAGCAGGCTCCGGGATTCTGACAATGAGCAGTTCTTC
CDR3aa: CASRLRDSDNEQFF

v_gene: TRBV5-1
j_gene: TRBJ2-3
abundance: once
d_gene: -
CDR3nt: TGCGCCAGCAGCTTGATGGGGAGTTCAGATACGCAGTATTTT
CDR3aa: CASSLMGSSDTQYF

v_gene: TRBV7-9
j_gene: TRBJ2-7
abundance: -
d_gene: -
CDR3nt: TGTGCCAGCAATTTGGGGGCGCATACCTACGAGCAGTACTTC
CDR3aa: CASNLGAHTYEQYF

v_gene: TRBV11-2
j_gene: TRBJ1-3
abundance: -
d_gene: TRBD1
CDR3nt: TGTGCCAGCAGCGCCATGCGGACAGGGCCTTCGAGCTCTGGAAACACCATATATTTT
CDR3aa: CASSAMRTGPSSSGNTIYF

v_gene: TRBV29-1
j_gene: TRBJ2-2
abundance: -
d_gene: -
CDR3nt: TGCAGCGCAGCGGCCGGCGGATGGGCCACCGGGGAGCTGTTTTTT
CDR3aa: CSAAAGGWATGELFF

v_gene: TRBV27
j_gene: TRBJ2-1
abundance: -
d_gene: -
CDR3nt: TGTGCCAGCAGTTTGGGGGGGCGCCCACCTCGGGAGCAGTTCTTC
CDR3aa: CASSLGGRPPREQFF

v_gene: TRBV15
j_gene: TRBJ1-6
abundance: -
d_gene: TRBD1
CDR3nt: TGTGCCACCAGCAGAGATGTGGACAGGGTTTCTTCACCCCTCCACTTT
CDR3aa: CATSRDVDRVSSPLHF

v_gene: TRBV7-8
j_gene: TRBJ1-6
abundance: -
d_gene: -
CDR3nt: TGTGCCAGCAGCTTAGAATCTCCAGGGTTCTATAATTCACCCCTCCACTTT
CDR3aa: CASSLESPGFYNSPLHF

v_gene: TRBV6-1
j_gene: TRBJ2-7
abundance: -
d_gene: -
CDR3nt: TGTGCCAGCAGTGACATGGGGGGACCCTACGAGCAGTACTTC
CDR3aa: CASSDMGGPYEQYF

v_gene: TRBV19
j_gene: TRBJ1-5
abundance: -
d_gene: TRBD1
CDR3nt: TGTGCCAGTAGTGTACAGGGGGCTGGCAATCAGCCCCAGCATTTT
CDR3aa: CASSVQGAGNQPQHF

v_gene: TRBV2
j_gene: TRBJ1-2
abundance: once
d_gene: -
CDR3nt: TGTGCCAGCAGTCCACGGACAGAGGGCGTCGAGGCCTTC
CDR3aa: CASSPRTEGVEAF

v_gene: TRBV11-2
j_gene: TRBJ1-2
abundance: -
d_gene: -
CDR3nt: TGTGCCAGCAGCTTAGTCGGGGATGGCTACACCTTC
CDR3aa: CASSLVGDGYTF

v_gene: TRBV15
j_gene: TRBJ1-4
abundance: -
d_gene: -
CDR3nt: TGTGCCACCAGCAGAGATCAAAGGCGGAATGAAAAACTGTTTTTT
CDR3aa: CATSRDQRRNEKLFF

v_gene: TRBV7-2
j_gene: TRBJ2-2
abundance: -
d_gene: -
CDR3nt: TGTGCCAGCAGCTTATCGAGGCTAGCGAACACCGGGGAGCTGTTTTTT
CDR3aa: CASSLSRLANTGELFF

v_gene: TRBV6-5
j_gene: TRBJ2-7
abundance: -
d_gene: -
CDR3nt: TGTGCCAGCAGTGGGGCCCGTTCCTACGAGCAGTACTTC
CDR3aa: CASSGARSYEQYF